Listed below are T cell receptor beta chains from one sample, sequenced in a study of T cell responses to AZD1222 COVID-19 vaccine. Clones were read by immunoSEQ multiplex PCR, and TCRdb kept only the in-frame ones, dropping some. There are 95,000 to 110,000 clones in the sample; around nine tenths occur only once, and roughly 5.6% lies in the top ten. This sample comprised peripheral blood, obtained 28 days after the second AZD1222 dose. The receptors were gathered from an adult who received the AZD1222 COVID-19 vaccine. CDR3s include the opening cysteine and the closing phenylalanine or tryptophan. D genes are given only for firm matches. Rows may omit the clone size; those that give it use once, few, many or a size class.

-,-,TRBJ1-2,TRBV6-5,TGTGCCAGCAGTTACGAGGGTGGGACCTATGGCTACACCTTC,CASSYEGGTYGYTF
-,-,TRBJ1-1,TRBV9,TGTGCCAGCAGCGTAGGGGGACGTATAAACACTGAAGCTTTCTTT,CASSVGGRINTEAFF
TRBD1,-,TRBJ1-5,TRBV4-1,TGCGCCAGCAGCCGGGACAGTGGCAATCAGCCCCAGCATTTT,CASSRDSGNQPQHF
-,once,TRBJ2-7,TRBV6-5,TGTGCCAGCAGTTACTCGGTGGGACCGACCTCCTACGAGCAGTACTTC,CASSYSVGPTSYEQYF
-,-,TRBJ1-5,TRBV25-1,TGTGCCAGCAGTGAACAAGGTCAGCCCCAACATTTT,CASSEQGQPQHF
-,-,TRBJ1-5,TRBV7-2,TGTGCCAGCAGCTTAGCAAACGCAAATCAGCCCCAGCATTTT,CASSLANANQPQHF
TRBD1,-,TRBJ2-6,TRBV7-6,TGTGCCAGCAGCTTAGAGGGACAGGGGTTTCTTCTGGAGGCCAACGTCCTGACTTTC,CASSLEGQGFLLEANVLTF
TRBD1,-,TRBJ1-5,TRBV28,TGTGCCAGCAGCCGGACAGGGGATCAGCCCCAGCATTTT,CASSRTGDQPQHF
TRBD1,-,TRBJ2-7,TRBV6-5,TGTGCCAGCACCGGGACAGCCTACGAGCAGTACTTC,CASTGTAYEQYF
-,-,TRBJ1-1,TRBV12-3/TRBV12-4,TGTGCCAGCAGTTTTCAGCAATCTGAAGCTTTCTTT,CASSFQQSEAFF
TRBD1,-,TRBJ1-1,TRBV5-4,TGTGCCAGCAGCCGGACAGGGGCGGGCACTGAAGCTTTCTTT,CASSRTGAGTEAFF
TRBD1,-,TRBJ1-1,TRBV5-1,TGCGCCAGCAGCTTGGTTTTTACAGGGGTTGACACTGAAGCTTTCTTT,CASSLVFTGVDTEAFF
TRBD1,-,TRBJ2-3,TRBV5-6,TGTGCCAGCAGCTTGGGGGACAGTTCTAGCACAGATACGCAGTATTTT,CASSLGDSSSTDTQYF
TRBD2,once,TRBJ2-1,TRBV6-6,TGTGCCAGTGGACTAGCGGGGAACTACAATGAGCAGTTCTTC,CASGLAGNYNEQFF
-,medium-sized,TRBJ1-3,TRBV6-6,TGTGCCAGCAGTCAAGACGCGGCCGGAGGGGATTTT,CASSQDAAGGDF
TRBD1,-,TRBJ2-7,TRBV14,TGTGCCAGCAGCAAACGACAGGGTAACTCCTACGAGCAGTACTTC,CASSKRQGNSYEQYF
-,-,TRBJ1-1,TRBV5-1,TGCGCCAGCAGCTTCCGAATGAACACTGAAGCTTTCTTT,CASSFRMNTEAFF
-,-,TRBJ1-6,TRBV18,TGTGCCAGCTCACCTTCCCATTATAATTCACCCCTCCACTTT,CASSPSHYNSPLHF
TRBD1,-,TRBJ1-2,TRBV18,TGTGCCAGCTCTCGAGGACAGGAGAACTATGGCTACACCTTC,CASSRGQENYGYTF
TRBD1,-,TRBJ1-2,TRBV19,TGTGCCAGTAGTATAGTCGGGACAGGGGAAAAAGGCTACACCTTC,CASSIVGTGEKGYTF
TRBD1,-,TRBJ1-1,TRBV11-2,TGTGCCAGCAGCTCGGGACAGATTATGAACACTGAAGCTTTCTTT,CASSSGQIMNTEAFF
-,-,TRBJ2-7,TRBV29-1,TGCAGCGTTGCTTCTGGACTAAGTGACGAGCAGTACTTC,CSVASGLSDEQYF
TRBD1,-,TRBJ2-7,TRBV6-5,TGTGCCAGCAGTAAACGGACAGGTTCCTACGAGCAGTACTTC,CASSKRTGSYEQYF
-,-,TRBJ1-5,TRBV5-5,TGTGCCAGCAGCTCCCGTCCTACCACGAGTCAGCCCCAGCATTTT,CASSSRPTTSQPQHF
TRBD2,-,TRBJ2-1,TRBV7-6,TGTGCCAGCAGCGTAGGACTAGCGGGAGAAAGGGCCTACAATGAGCAGTTCTTC,CASSVGLAGERAYNEQFF
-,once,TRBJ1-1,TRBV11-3,TGTGCCAGCAGCCAGGGGACCGATACGATGAACACTGAAGCTTTCTTT,CASSQGTDTMNTEAFF
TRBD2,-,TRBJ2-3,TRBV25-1,TGTGCCAGCAGTGAATCCGGACTAGCGGAACACACAGATACGCAGTATTTT,CASSESGLAEHTDTQYF
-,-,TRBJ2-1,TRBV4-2,TGTGCCAGCAGCCAGCGGCCTAGCTCCTACAATGAGCAGTTCTTC,CASSQRPSSYNEQFF
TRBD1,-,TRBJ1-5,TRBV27,TGTGCCAGCAGTTGGACAGGGGGCAACAATCAGCCCCAGCATTTT,CASSWTGGNNQPQHF
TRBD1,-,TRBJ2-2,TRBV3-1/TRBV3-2,TGTGCCAGCAGCTTGACAGGGGTTAGCACCGGGGAGCTGTTTTTT,CASSLTGVSTGELFF
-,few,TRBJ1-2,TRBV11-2,TGTGCCAGCAGCGTCCTGGACACCTCGGAAGGCTACACCTTC,CASSVLDTSEGYTF
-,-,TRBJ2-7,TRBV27,TGTGCCAGCAGTTTATCAGCCGGGGAGAAGCCCTACGAGCAGTACTTC,CASSLSAGEKPYEQYF
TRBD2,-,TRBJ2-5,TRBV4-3,TGCGCCAGCAGTCCAAGAGAAAGCGGGAGCAGGCTCGCAGAGACCCAGTACTTC,CASSPRESGSRLAETQYF
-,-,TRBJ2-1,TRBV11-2,TGTGCCAGCAGCTTAAACCTCGCGTCCTATCAATACAATGAGCAGTTCTTC,CASSLNLASYQYNEQFF
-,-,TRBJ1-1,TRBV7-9,TGTGCCAGCAGCTTAGCCTTGCCCACTGAAGCTTTCTTT,CASSLALPTEAFF
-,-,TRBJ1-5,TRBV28,TGTGCCAGCAGCAGGGGCCTTAGCAATCAGCCCCAGCATTTT,CASSRGLSNQPQHF
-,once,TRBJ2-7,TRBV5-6,TGTGCCAGCAGCTTGGTCGCAGGGGCCTATTCCTCCTACGAGCAGTACTTC,CASSLVAGAYSSYEQYF
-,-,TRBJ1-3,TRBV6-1,TGTGCCAGCAGTGATCAGGCGTCTGGAAACACCATATATTTT,CASSDQASGNTIYF
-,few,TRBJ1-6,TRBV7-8,TGTGCCAGCAGCCGAGGAGGTAATTCACCCCTCCACTTT,CASSRGGNSPLHF
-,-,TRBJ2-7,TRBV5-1,TGCGCCAGCAGCCTTAAATGGGCCCAAGTAACCTACGAGCAGTACTTC,CASSLKWAQVTYEQYF
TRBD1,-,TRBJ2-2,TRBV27,TGTGCCAGCAGTCCACGGGACAGGGGATACACCGGGGAGCTGTTTTTT,CASSPRDRGYTGELFF
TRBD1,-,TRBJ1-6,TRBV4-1,TGCGCCAGCAGCCAAGGTTTTTCGGGACAGCTTTTTTCACCCCTCCACTTT,CASSQGFSGQLFSPLHF
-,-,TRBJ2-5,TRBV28,TGTGCCAGCAGTTTATTGGGAGAGACCCAGTACTTC,CASSLLGETQYF
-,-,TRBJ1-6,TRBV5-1,TGCGCCAGCACGGACTGGCAGGTGAATTCACCCCTCCACTTT,CASTDWQVNSPLHF
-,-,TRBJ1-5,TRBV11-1,TGTGCCAGCAGCTTAACTCGCCAGCCCCAGCATTTT,CASSLTRQPQHF
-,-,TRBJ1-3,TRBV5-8,TGTGCCAGCAGCCTGGGCATCAGAAGCTCTGGAAACACCATATATTTT,CASSLGIRSSGNTIYF